This T cell receptor (beta chain) emerged from a study of blood T cell repertoires in COVID-19. Study-level information: Acute and convalescent COVID-19 samples came from the United States, Italy and Spain. Sample material is recorded as cDNA or gDNA derived from T cells, B-cell-depleted T cells, or PBMCs.

Per the study methods: Amplifying reference gene primers gave estimates of nucleated cell counts. TCRdb's copy holds only in-frame clones and misses some; the assay was immunoSEQ multiplex PCR. V and J calls and clone size are given by that table; D and trimming were obtained from the DNA. The repertoire holds 200,000 to 250,000 clones, with about 78% as singletons. V shed 4 bases, J shed 5 bases, and the junction held 8 bases outside the gene matches. The CDR3 totals 14 residues. Germline lookup yields CDR1 MNHEY and CDR2 SVGAGI. The clonotype originates from an older woman with acute or convalescent COVID-19. The gene calls are TRBV6-5 and TRBJ2-7; the match to TRBD1 covers 7 bases. Sequences were obtained from peripheral blood. CDR3 sequence: CASSSLTGNHEQYF. The DNA for the CDR3 is TGTGCCAGCAGTTCTCTGACAGGGAACCACGAGCAGTACTTC.